This T cell receptor beta chain was recovered during a study of Graves' ophthalmopathy and Graves' hyperthyroidism. Study as a whole: Stable hyperthyroidism was defined by absence of ophthalmopathy within 18 months of follow-up.

RNA transcripts served as template for amplifying TCR beta CDR3 sequences. Amplification began with first-round RT-PCR using HTBI primers, then second-round multiplex PCR was performed. A single record per CDR3 protein comes from TCRdb applying MiXCR to the multiplex PCR reads. The repertoire has around 1,200,000 distinct CDR3 sequences, approximately 35% of them found once; the top ten carry around 10%. Germline V gene lookup returns CDR1 SGHDT and CDR2 YYEEEE. The CDR3 has 14 residues. The J segment lost 14 bases and the V segment lost 4 bases, leaving 14 bases of the junction unmatched. Exclusion criteria comprised other autoimmune diseases, uncontrolled infections, pregnancy or lactation in patients.

This receptor was taken from an adult man with Graves' hyperthyroidism. J is TRBJ1-5 and V is TRBV5-6, with 8 bases that match TRBD1. The sequencing sample was made of peripheral blood or thyroid tissue (not recorded which). The CDR3 spells CASSAQGQGAYEHF. The CDR3 nucleotides are TGTGCCAGCAGCGCACAGGGGCAGGGGGCCTACGAGCATTTT.